A selection of T cell receptor beta chains follows, all from one sample in a study of yellow fever vaccine responses in identical twins. TCRdb ran MiXCR on the RT-PCR reads and lists one entry per CDR3 protein. The sample includes about 17,000 distinct CDR3 sequences, nearly 70% of them seen just once. This sample comprised T cells from blood (PBMCs), unsorted or a sorted subset (not recorded which), obtained before or after yellow fever vaccination (not recorded which). Every receptor here comes from a woman aged 18-30 years who received the yellow fever vaccine. The CDR3 runs from the conserved cysteine through the conserved F or W.

V gene,J gene,CDR3 protein
TRBV20-1,TRBJ2-3,CSAPGLADITVTQYF
TRBV3-1,TRBJ2-1,CASSLRIKPEQFF
TRBV11-1,TRBJ1-2,CASSFETGAGYTF
TRBV6-4,TRBJ1-6,CASSDSTGSGSPLHF
TRBV4-1,TRBJ2-1,CASSRPLAGGYNEQFF
TRBV18,TRBJ2-4,CASSPPGQGALYF
TRBV12-3/TRBV12-4,TRBJ1-1,CASSRPGTGGREAFF
TRBV3-1,TRBJ2-1,CASSPRDHSNEQFF
TRBV3-1,TRBJ2-1,CASSQESGLSNEQFF
TRBV4-1,TRBJ1-4,CASSHVGSNEKLFF
TRBV20-1,TRBJ1-1,CSARDVQVLNTEAFF
TRBV4-3,TRBJ2-3,CASSQSEGDTQYF
TRBV7-7,TRBJ1-1,CASSPRRDSPPEAFF
TRBV5-4,TRBJ2-3,CASSRRTSGRQDTQYF
TRBV12-3/TRBV12-4,TRBJ1-6,CASSLGSVNSPLHF
TRBV20-1,TRBJ1-6,CSARGGNYNSPLHF
TRBV12-3/TRBV12-4,TRBJ1-2,CASTGGRTGSYGYTF
TRBV2,TRBJ2-1,CASRLAGAAYNEQFF
TRBV11-2,TRBJ2-1,CASSSTTGPGLAGSYNEQFF
TRBV12-3/TRBV12-4,TRBJ1-2,CASSRGEQGLLYGYTF
TRBV5-1,TRBJ2-1,CASSPVPDTNNEQFF
TRBV28,TRBJ1-5,CASSQNRGNQPQHF
TRBV7-9,TRBJ2-1,CASSPRSYEQFF
TRBV5-4,TRBJ1-1,CASSLEFGLNTEAFF
TRBV29-1,TRBJ2-7,CSVRDRPCEQYF
TRBV29-1,TRBJ2-3,CSVGGPDSTDTQYF
TRBV20-1,TRBJ2-7,CSAIRLGEQYF
TRBV29-1,TRBJ2-2,CSVDQGVNTGELFF
TRBV4-1,TRBJ1-3,CASSQGSNSGNTIYF
TRBV7-9,TRBJ1-6,CASSLGRQGITPLHF